This T cell receptor (beta chain) was recovered during a study of cytomegalovirus exposure and HLA in healthy donors (dated by TCRdb to 2016 to 2017). A note on the overall study: An earlier analysis of fewer than 750 of the donors reported over 250 Gb of sequence data and 95 million to 120 million unique TCR beta sequences obtained from approximately 180 million T cells. The T cell repertoires of several hundred subjects were profiled by immunosequencing and related to cytomegalovirus serostatus. Of the 300 to 450 genotyped donors, around 81% fell in the genetic ancestry cluster associated with self-reported Caucasian donors. The study aimed to test whether cataloging public T cell receptors could reveal signatures of past pathogen exposure. Four to six DR-DQ haplotypes were handled as single units for association and clustering, since linkage in the cohort was strong. Both class I and class II loci were covered by HLA typing, at four-digit resolution. Roughly 300 gigabases of sequencing data and 70 million to 100 million unique TCR sequences made up an early release that covered several hundred HLA-typed donors. Among some 400 genotyped donors of the cohort, an average of roughly 230,000 unique TCR beta nucleotide sequences was sequenced per donor, of which about 19% were non-productive. A separate validation cohort of over 95 different subjects was used in addition to the roughly 700-subject first cohort. High-throughput TCR immunosequencing, statistical association of individual TCRs with disease status, and machine learning were combined to predict cytomegalovirus infection status. Every repertoire in the discovery cohort had been generated on one and the same sequencing platform. Genome-wide SNP genotypes for about 60% of the roughly 670 donors were used in a later genetic analysis, which treated that subset as a discovery cohort. Donor age, sex, ethnicity and CMV serostatus were compiled together with the repertoire data. To decide whether each TCR beta V gene segment behaved as functional or pseudogenic, an earlier analysis of some 570 of the donors relied on high-throughput TCR beta sequencing. The number of typed donors differed by locus: roughly 629-640 for A, B, C, DRB1 and DQB1; approximately 520 for DQA1; 606 for DPA1; and roughly 470 for DPB1. In the later analysis, no new phenotypic data were used to find candidate immune exposures; instead, reliance was placed on TCR beta sequences and their occurrence across donors. A later analysis re-examined previously published TCR beta repertoires from about 670 donors and added high-resolution HLA genotyping to investigate patterns of TCR occurrence.

V is reduced by 2 bases and J by 2 bases, leaving a spacing of 9 bases between them. CDR1 and CDR2 are read off the germline V gene as SGHRS and YFSETQ. From the cysteine up to the phenylalanine, the CDR3 has a length of 14 residues. Here the CDR3 DNA is all that survives: 42 bases in frame from base 1. About this clone itself: Its antigen has not been determined. There are no base qualities to consult, and no much larger clone falls within one base.

The cohort consisted of 600 to 750 healthy bone marrow donors. At the time of sampling, all cohort members were nominally healthy, though unrecorded immune exposures were likely present. The donor was CMV seronegative and belonged to the group of 352 seronegative cohort members. Each donor provided a peripheral blood sample, and peripheral blood mononuclear cells were used for TCR beta sequencing. Genomic DNA was extracted from the blood cell samples with the Qiagen DNeasy Blood Extraction Kit. What the authors observed across the whole study: The cohort was sequenced for TCR beta chains only, and without alpha or paired-chain data the features that could be detected were limited. When HLA alleles, especially DR and DQ, strongly co-occurred, TCR associations were difficult to assign to individual alleles. Because some donors lacked HLA typing at each locus, the association tests relied only on the typed subset. In an earlier analysis of about 600 of the donors, most TCR beta V segments appeared in productive rearrangements about 87% or about 30% of the time, broadly matching IMGT annotations. Linkage disequilibrium might explain the correlated functional status among segregating V segments, but an unknown experimental factor could not be excluded. At a false discovery rate of 0.05, a later analysis linked roughly 17,000 TCR beta sequences to specific HLA alleles. For the cohort, immune exposure information was limited to CMV serostatus. In a later analysis, HLA-associated TCR beta chains were found to be more clonally expanded and to have lower generation probabilities than equally common non-associated chains. The classifier was reported to diagnose cytomegalovirus status with high specificity and sensitivity in both the original cohort and the validation cohort. According to a later analysis, parvovirus B19, influenza, CMV and Epstein-Barr virus appeared linked to several top co-occurrence clusters. A group of highly shared sequence variants was considered likely to be a technical artifact of the sequencing pipeline. The authors suggested that the approach could potentially be generalized to other disease states and immunological phenotypes. A further reported finding was that TCR beta sequences accurately predicted the HLA-A and HLA-B alleles for most subjects in the first cohort. In a later analysis, TCR association rates were found to vary across HLA loci, with the most associated TCRs seen for DRB1 alleles and the fewest for HLA-C alleles. Some IMGT-functional V segments, including TRBV6-2 and TRBV6-3, could not be distinguished by the 87-base-pair reads and were therefore excluded. According to a later analysis, most CMV-associated TCR beta chains appeared to be HLA-restricted, and the HLA associations seemed to be driven largely by CMV exposure. While some public TCRs were present in many individuals, most TCR sequences turned up only very rarely across donors. In vitro tests confirmed that three of the cytomegalovirus-associated TCR beta chains recognize cytomegalovirus antigens. Compared with the approximately 670-donor mean, donors in an Asian-associated ancestry cluster had fewer N-insertions in productive TCRs, according to a later genetic analysis. Over 15 rarely observed V segments, including chromosome 9 orphons, were excluded from the earlier analysis of some 590 of the donors because counts were too low. In a later genetic analysis, a missense DCLRE1C variant was associated with V-gene and J-gene trimming of TCR beta chains, and the association was replicated in an independent cohort. Sequencing depth was assumed to be roughly uniform across donors in the presence/absence analyses, though that assumption may not hold. The study gave a list of 150 to 200 TCR beta chains associated with cytomegalovirus.

The method behind the library was the immunoSEQ multiplex PCR assay. For the multiplex PCR, a mixture combining 60 forward primers for TCR Vbeta segments and 13 reverse primers for TCR Jbeta segments was used. The CDR3 region of rearranged TCR beta genes was amplified from genomic DNA by a multiplex PCR assay. The Illumina HiSeq System was used to sequence the amplified TCR beta libraries as 87-base-pair reads. The published analysis was carried out like this. Across the 500 to 850 repertoires, a later analysis counted approximately 75 million unique TCR beta chains, 8.5 million to 12 million of which were shared by at least two donors. Raw reads were error-corrected and collapsed into unique sequences with a nearest-neighbor algorithm that merged closely related sequences to remove PCR and sequencing errors. CDR3 sequences were aligned to IMGT reference sequences to assign V, D and J gene segments. For a sequence to be retained, a match of at least six nucleotides to both a V gene segment and a J gene segment was required. A rearrangement was called productive if the CDR3 had no stop codons and remained in frame with V and J, and every other rearrangement was called non-productive. CDR3 was defined by IMGT convention, running from the second conserved V-encoded cysteine to the conserved J-encoded phenylalanine. In an earlier analysis of around 640 of the donors, sequences lacking an unambiguous match to a single V gene segment were excluded. An earlier analysis of 450 to 650 of the donors called V segments functional above 56.7% productive rearrangements and segregating when the between-donor standard deviation exceeded 5%. A statistical classification framework was built for diagnosing cytomegalovirus status from the catalog of TCR beta chain sequences. V and J gene assignment, in a later analysis, came from comparing TCR nucleotide sequences with IMGT/GENE-DB human TR gene sequences. In a later analysis, CDR3 sequences and most-parsimonious VDJ recombination scenarios were assigned using the TCRdist pipeline. In a later analysis, every TCR beta chain was defined by the combination of its CDR3 amino acid sequence and its V-gene family, and reads without a unique V-gene family were dropped. In a later analysis, nearly 600 highly shared, low-generation-probability nucleotide sequences were removed to address suspected cross-contamination and a sequencing artifact. For each public chain, a later analysis derived a clonal expansion index from normalized ranks of inferred template counts within each repertoire. Generation probabilities in a later analysis came from a VDJ recombination model fitted to out-of-frame rearrangements, and those results were checked against IGoR. In a later analysis, hypergeometric tests were used to score TCR-TCR, TCR-HLA and TCR-CMV co-occurrence, with a repertoire-size bias correction applied to TCR pairs. In a later analysis, false discovery rates were estimated by permuting HLA or CMV assignments 20 times. In a later analysis, co-occurring TCRs were grouped using DBSCAN, and TCRdist sequence similarity was added for clustering within HLA-allele-positive subsets. Repertoires with fewer than 30,000 or more than 120,000 public chains, plus five repertoires with anomalous nucleotide sharing, were excluded from co-occurrence clustering. The table comes from immuneACCESS by way of TCRdb, which keeps in-frame sequences with V and J called. Part of the clones is missing from these tables; in studies checked, under half for an unresolved V gene and the rest for unknown reasons. That table supplies the V and J calls and clone size; D and trimming were determined from the DNA. For this sample the table gives fewer than 150,000 clones, of which 80% were detected only once. The ten largest clones represent 2% to 2.5% of the sample.

The receptor was isolated from a young man in good health and CMV-seronegative. The sequencing sample was made of PBMCs. The sequence joins TRBV5-1 to TRBJ2-3; TRBD1 is perhaps the D gene, given 5 matching bases. The CDR3 corresponds to CASSFSGFTDTQYF. At the DNA level, the sequence is TGCGCCAGCAGCTTTTCAGGGTTCACAGATACGCAGTATTTT. Supplemented by the reference TRBV5-1 and TRBJ2-3 proteins around the CDR3, the complete variable domain is KAGVTQTPRYLIKTRGQQVTLSCSPISGHRSVSWYQQTPGQGLQFLFEYFSETQRNKGNFPGRFSGRQFSNSRSEMNVSTLELGDSALYLCASSFSGFTDTQYFGPGTRLTVL.